This is a list of T cell receptor beta chains from one sample in a study of blood T cell repertoires in COVID-19. Here immunoSEQ multiplex PCR was the method, and the copy in TCRdb shows in-frame clones only, minus some. The sample has approximately 90,000 clones, 80% seen once; the top ten hold 19%. Sequences were obtained from peripheral blood. Receptors were obtained from a woman of 80 years or more with acute or convalescent COVID-19. Each CDR3 is given with its conserved first and last residue. A D gene is named only where the DNA matches it firmly. Size tells how often a clone was seen (once, few, many) or the class of an expanded clone, and some rows leave it out.

CDR3aa	CDR3nt	abundance	v_gene	j_gene	d_gene
CASSQDKDYGYTF	TGTGCCAGCTCACAGGACAAGGACTATGGCTACACCTTC	-	TRBV18	TRBJ1-2	-
CASSPQRLDRFSYEQYF	TGTGCCAGCTCACCCCAAAGACTTGACAGGTTCTCCTACGAGCAGTACTTC	-	TRBV18	TRBJ2-7	-
CASGLLRDRGGTDTQYF	TGTGCTAGTGGTTTGCTCCGGGACAGGGGTGGAACAGATACGCAGTATTTT	-	TRBV12-5	TRBJ2-3	TRBD1
CASSRGTAISSGANVLTF	TGTGCCAGCAGCCGGGGGACAGCTATTTCCTCTGGGGCCAACGTCCTGACTTTC	once	TRBV7-2	TRBJ2-6	-
CASSLSGSTDTQYF	TGTGCCAGCAGCTTAAGCGGAAGCACAGATACGCAGTATTTT	-	TRBV7-9	TRBJ2-3	-
CASSSGLAGVSEQFF	TGTGCCAGCAGCTCCGGACTAGCGGGAGTATCTGAGCAGTTCTTC	-	TRBV11-2	TRBJ2-1	TRBD2
CASSLLLTGVSYEQYF	TGTGCCAGCAGTCTCCTCCTGACAGGGGTTTCCTACGAGCAGTACTTC	-	TRBV3-1/TRBV3-2	TRBJ2-7	TRBD1
CASSERDKISPLHF	TGTGCCAGCAGTGAACGGGACAAGATTTCACCCCTCCACTTT	-	TRBV6-1	TRBJ1-6	-
CASTPQWGEGETQYF	TGTGCCAGCACGCCCCAGTGGGGGGAGGGAGAGACCCAGTACTTC	-	TRBV9	TRBJ2-5	TRBD2
CSVGPLAGAYNEQFF	TGCAGCGTGGGCCCCCTAGCGGGGGCCTACAATGAGCAGTTCTTC	-	TRBV29-1	TRBJ2-1	TRBD2
CASSYSSGRGPYNEQFF	TGTGCCAGCAGTTATTCTAGCGGGAGAGGACCCTACAATGAGCAGTTCTTC	-	TRBV6-2/TRBV6-3	TRBJ2-1	TRBD2
CASSQGQGTDTQYF	TGTGCCAGTAGTCAGGGACAAGGCACAGATACGCAGTATTTT	-	TRBV19	TRBJ2-3	-
CASSFGTGNNEQFF	TGTGCCAGCAGCTTCGGGACAGGGAACAATGAGCAGTTCTTC	-	TRBV5-4	TRBJ2-1	TRBD1
CASRQGPPGYGYTF	TGTGCCAGCAGACAGGGCCCACCGGGCTATGGCTACACCTTC	-	TRBV6-5	TRBJ1-2	-
CASRTGGYTEAFF	TGTGCCAGCAGGACAGGGGGTTACACTGAAGCTTTCTTT	-	TRBV12-3/TRBV12-4	TRBJ1-1	TRBD1
CASSPIQGAYNEQFF	TGTGCCAGCTCACCAATACAGGGGGCTTACAATGAGCAGTTCTTC	-	TRBV18	TRBJ2-1	TRBD1
CASSQGGTGPNEQFF	TGTGCCAGCAGCCAAGGAGGGACAGGGCCAAATGAGCAGTTCTTC	-	TRBV14	TRBJ2-1	TRBD1
CASSLTGTGPDTQYF	TGTGCCAGCAGCTTAACAGGGACAGGGCCAGATACGCAGTATTTT	-	TRBV7-3	TRBJ2-3	TRBD1
CASSRLENQPQHF	TGTGCCAGCAGCCGACTAGAGAATCAGCCCCAGCATTTT	few	TRBV7-9	TRBJ1-5	-
CASSFGRGRNTEAFF	TGTGCCAGCAGCTTTGGCAGGGGGCGGAACACTGAAGCTTTCTTT	-	TRBV11-2	TRBJ1-1	TRBD1
CASSEAGTGVLDEKLFF	TGTGCCAGCAGTGAAGCCGGGACAGGGGTTCTGGATGAAAAACTGTTTTTT	-	TRBV2	TRBJ1-4	TRBD1
CASGTASNTEAFF	TGCGCCAGTGGGACAGCCTCAAACACTGAAGCTTTCTTT	-	TRBV5-1	TRBJ1-1	TRBD1
CASRISPGGNQPQHF	TGTGCCAGTAGGATATCTCCGGGAGGCAATCAGCCCCAGCATTTT	-	TRBV19	TRBJ1-5	-
CASSKLAGKTDTQYF	TGTGCCAGCAGCAAGCTAGCGGGAAAGACAGATACGCAGTATTTT	-	TRBV7-9	TRBJ2-3	TRBD2
CASTYYVSDTQYF	TGTGCCAGCACGTACTACGTTTCAGATACGCAGTATTTT	-	TRBV2	TRBJ2-3	-
CASSSGTSETQYF	TGTGCCAGCAGCTCCGGGACTTCTGAGACCCAGTACTTC	-	TRBV7-8	TRBJ2-5	-
CASSVVGGTGDNEQFF	TGTGCCAGCAGCGTAGTAGGAGGGACAGGAGACAATGAGCAGTTCTTC	-	TRBV9	TRBJ2-1	TRBD1
CASSIGVKGNQPQHF	TGTGCCAGTAGTATTGGAGTCAAAGGCAATCAGCCCCAGCATTTT	once	TRBV19	TRBJ1-5	-
CASSLALNQETQYF	TGTGCCAGCAGCTTAGCATTGAACCAAGAGACCCAGTACTTC	-	TRBV5-5	TRBJ2-5	-
CASSEDRVSGNTIYF	TGTGCCAGCTCAGAAGACAGGGTCTCTGGAAACACCATATATTTT	-	TRBV18	TRBJ1-3	TRBD1
CASSPIQGWTSEQYF	TGTGCCAGCAGCCCAATACAGGGATGGACTTCCGAGCAGTACTTC	-	TRBV11-2	TRBJ2-7	-
CASTSPGTASSGNTIYF	TGTGCCAGTACTAGTCCCGGGACAGCTAGCTCTGGAAACACCATATATTTT	few	TRBV19	TRBJ1-3	TRBD1
CASAGQTQETQYF	TGCGCCAGCGCGGGACAGACACAAGAGACCCAGTACTTC	-	TRBV5-1	TRBJ2-5	-
CAWSRDTNEKLFF	TGTGCCTGGAGCAGGGATACTAATGAAAAACTGTTTTTT	-	TRBV30	TRBJ1-4	-
CASTPRPRSADNEQFF	TGTGCCAGCACCCCTCGCCCACGCTCCGCAGACAATGAGCAGTTCTTC	-	TRBV27	TRBJ2-1	-
CATPLAGAGEQYF	TGTGCCACCCCGCTAGCGGGAGCTGGAGAGCAGTACTTC	few	TRBV9	TRBJ2-7	TRBD2
CASSLGPGEKLFF	TGTGCCAGCAGTTTGGGCCCCGGTGAAAAACTGTTTTTT	-	TRBV27	TRBJ1-4	-
CASSYEGGQPQHF	TGTGCCAGCAGTTACGAGGGTGGACAGCCCCAGCATTTT	-	TRBV6-6	TRBJ1-5	-
CASSYLSDRTEAFF	TGTGCCAGCAGTTACCTTTCGGACAGAACTGAAGCTTTCTTT	few	TRBV6-5	TRBJ1-1	-
CASSQRDSSSYNSPLHF	TGTGCCAGCAGCCAACGGGACTCGAGCTCCTATAATTCACCCCTCCACTTT	-	TRBV3-1/TRBV3-2	TRBJ1-6	-
CASSLQTSGRGGTQYF	TGTGCCAGCAGCTTACAGACTAGCGGGAGGGGGGGTACGCAGTATTTT	-	TRBV7-2	TRBJ2-3	TRBD2
CASSIAGLAVSYNEQFF	TGTGCCAGTAGTATAGCGGGACTAGCTGTCTCCTACAATGAGCAGTTCTTC	-	TRBV19	TRBJ2-1	TRBD2
CASSPDGRGNSPLHF	TGTGCCAGCTCCCCAGACGGACGGGGGAATTCACCCCTCCACTTT	-	TRBV18	TRBJ1-6	-
CASSLVGQGGRAFF	TGTGCCAGCAGTCTCGTGGGACAGGGGGGCCGTGCTTTCTTT	few	TRBV27	TRBJ1-1	TRBD1
CASSAGLGKETQYF	TGTGCCAGCAGCGCTGGACTAGGGAAAGAGACCCAGTACTTC	once	TRBV11-3	TRBJ2-5	TRBD2
CASSLAGGPWDEQFF	TGTGCCAGCAGCTTAGCGGGGGGGCCTTGGGATGAGCAGTTCTTC	-	TRBV5-6	TRBJ2-1	TRBD2
CSVLLRGADNEQFF	TGCAGCGTCCTTCTCAGGGGCGCTGACAATGAGCAGTTCTTC	-	TRBV29-1	TRBJ2-1	-
CASSGDRPTGELFF	TGTGCCAGCAGCGGAGACAGGCCCACCGGGGAGCTGTTTTTT	-	TRBV6-2/TRBV6-3	TRBJ2-2	-
CASSFLQGGSYEQYF	TGTGCCAGCAGCTTTTTACAGGGCGGTAGCTACGAGCAGTACTTC	-	TRBV5-4	TRBJ2-7	-
CASSIRLGETQYF	TGTGCCAGCAGTATACGCCTCGGGGAGACCCAGTACTTC	-	TRBV9	TRBJ2-5	-
CASSLSAPGNNTEAFF	TGTGCCAGCAGCTTATCCGCGCCAGGTAATAACACTGAAGCTTTCTTT	-	TRBV7-9	TRBJ1-1	-
CASTSGRFGGKLFF	TGTGCCAGCACGAGCGGACGCTTCGGTGGAAAACTGTTTTTT	-	TRBV6-5	TRBJ1-4	-
CASSFTGVQETQYF	TGTGCCAGCAGTTTCACAGGAGTCCAAGAGACCCAGTACTTC	-	TRBV27	TRBJ2-5	-
CASSLVPEGSDTEAFF	TGCGCCAGCAGCTTGGTTCCCGAGGGAAGTGACACTGAAGCTTTCTTT	-	TRBV5-1	TRBJ1-1	-
CATTEGGPKDTQYF	TGTGCCACCACGGAGGGGGGGCCAAAGGATACGCAGTATTTT	few	TRBV2	TRBJ2-3	-
CASSEAGQRYQPQHF	TGTGCCAGCAGTGAAGCGGGGCAGCGCTATCAGCCCCAGCATTTT	once	TRBV6-1	TRBJ1-5	-